This TCR beta chain was captured in a study of OX40 agonist ivuxolimab in advanced cancers. Study-wide context: The costimulatory receptor OX40 (CD134) was targeted by ivuxolimab, a fully human IgG2 agonistic monoclonal antibody. Patients were allowed to have had prior anti-PD-1, anti-PD-L1 or anti-CTLA-4 therapy, and around 43% of the dose-escalation patients had been treated with checkpoint inhibitors. Three dose-escalation patients achieved partial responses, one with hepatocellular carcinoma and two with cutaneous melanoma. In the dose-escalation cohort, 82.7% of patients were male, and the mean age was around 60 years, with a range of roughly 20 to 79. Among the 52 dose-escalation patients, around 20 had hepatocellular carcinoma, roughly 15 melanoma, 9 renal cell carcinoma and 9 head and neck cancer. Peripheral TCRbeta sequencing aimed to test whether ivuxolimab altered TCR sequence diversity and caused clonal T-cell expansion. The monotherapy dose-escalation portion (N of about 47 patients) of the phase I ivuxolimab trial is reported in the paper. Intravenous ivuxolimab was administered to patients every 2 weeks at six dose levels: 0.01, 0.1, 0.3, 1.5, 3 and 10 mg/kg. General study outcomes and caveats: After ivuxolimab, expanded clones were on average more numerous among CD8+ T cells than among CD4+ T cells. The antigen specificity of the clonally expanded peripheral T cells was not determined. Clonal expansion of both CD4+ and CD8+ blood T cells was observed from baseline to week 6 at doses 0.1 to 3.0 mg/kg. Low levels of normalized T-cell clonal expansion were also seen in some patients who did not respond. In partial responders in the 0.1-3.0 mg/kg groups, normalized peripheral clonal expansion was found to be among the lowest, especially among CD8+ T cells.

As to this clone: Its antigen specificity is not known. Qualities for individual bases were not recorded, and no much larger clone is one base off.

To sequence the TCRbeta CDR3 region, genomic DNA was isolated from the sorted cells. TCRbeta CDR3 regions were sequenced using the immunoSEQ Assay. TCRdb took this table from immuneACCESS and kept in-frame rearrangements with V and J called. Such tables lack part of the clones; where checked against another copy, unresolved V genes explain under half of the gap, and the rest is unexplained. This sample comprises approximately 98,000 clones, under 90% of them detected only once. The top ten clonotypes cover around 5.5% of the sample. Patients with autoimmune disease history or receiving systemic immunosuppression were excluded from the trial. Peripheral blood for TCR sequencing was collected from all dose cohorts at baseline, on cycle 4 day 1, and on cycle 7 day 1. Samples were obtained from an open-label, multicenter, first-in-human phase I dose-escalation trial of ivuxolimab. The trial enrolled adults with locally advanced or metastatic head and neck squamous cell, hepatocellular, melanoma or renal cell carcinoma. Before TCR sequencing, CD4+ T cells and CD8+ T cells from peripheral blood were sorted into separate populations.

Here V drops 1 base and J drops 2 bases, and the junction holds 5 bases not matched to any gene. For CDR1 and CDR2, the germline V gene lists SGHRS and YFSETQ. The CDR3 spans 16 residues, from the cysteine through the phenylalanine. Only CDR3 DNA is held: 48 bases, read in frame from base 1. The chain employs TRBV5-1 and TRBJ2-1; 8 bases in the junction line up with TRBD2. The origin of this receptor is an adult with an advanced solid tumor such as melanoma, head and neck, liver or kidney cancer. The material was CD4+ or CD8+ T cells sorted from blood, obtained in a trial of the OX40 agonist ivuxolimab. The base sequence is TGCGCCAGCAGCTTGTTGACTAGCGCTACCTACAATGAGCAGTTCTTC. Translated, this is CASSLLTSATYNEQFF. When the CDR3 is completed using the reference TRBV5-1 and TRBJ2-1 genes on either side, the full variable domain is KAGVTQTPRYLIKTRGQQVTLSCSPISGHRSVSWYQQTPGQGLQFLFEYFSETQRNKGNFPGRFSGRQFSNSRSEMNVSTLELGDSALYLCASSLLTSATYNEQFFGPGTRLTVL.